The clone carrying this T cell receptor beta chain was seen many times. The antigen is not known. The T cells used for sorted libraries numbered 1 million, either CD4+ or CD8+. The record originates from a study of neurological immune-mediated disorders. General study points: Private repertoires in all groups were suggested by the finding that expanded clones across subjects shared no CDR3 amino acid sequences. Expansion of TCR clones was greatest in HTLV-1-associated myelopathy and smallest in multiple sclerosis, where it fell below that of healthy controls.

Synthesis of cDNA was accomplished via 5'RACE employing 10-nucleotide random UMIs. TCRdb re-analysed the 5' RACE reads in MiXCR, keeping a single row per CDR3 protein. The sample holds fewer than 50,000 distinct CDR3 sequences, roughly 15% seen once. This TCR was recovered from an older woman with HTLV-1-associated myelopathy (HAM/TSP). Sequenced input: CD4+ T cells from blood.

The CDR3 DNA follows: TGCGCCAGCAGCTTCCAACAACAGGGGTCCGACGGCTACACCTTC. Encoded protein: CASSFQQQGSDGYTF. The rearrangement uses TRBV5-1 and TRBJ1-2; 7 positions match TRBD1. CDR1 is SGHRS and CDR2 is YFSETQ in the germline V gene. V was clipped by 2 bases and J by 8 bases; unmatched bases: 12. The CDR3 consists of 15 residues. Variable domain in full (rest from reference TRBV5-1 and TRBJ1-2): KAGVTQTPRYLIKTRGQQVTLSCSPISGHRSVSWYQQTPGQGLQFLFEYFSETQRNKGNFPGRFSGRQFSNSRSEMNVSTLELGDSALYLCASSFQQQGSDGYTFGSGTRLTVV.